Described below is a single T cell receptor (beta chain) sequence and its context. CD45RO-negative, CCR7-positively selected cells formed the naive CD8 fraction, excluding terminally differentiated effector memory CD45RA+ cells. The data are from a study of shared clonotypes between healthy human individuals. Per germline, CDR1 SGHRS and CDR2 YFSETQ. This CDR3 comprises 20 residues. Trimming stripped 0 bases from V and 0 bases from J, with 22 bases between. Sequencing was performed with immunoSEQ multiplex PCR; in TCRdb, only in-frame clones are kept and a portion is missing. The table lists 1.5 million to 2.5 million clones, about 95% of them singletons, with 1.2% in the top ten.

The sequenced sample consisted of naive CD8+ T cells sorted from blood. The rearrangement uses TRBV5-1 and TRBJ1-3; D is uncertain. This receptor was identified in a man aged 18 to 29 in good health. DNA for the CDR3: TGCGCCAGCAGCTTGGCCAGATATGAGACGGTGACTCTCTCTGGAAACACCATATATTTT. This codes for CASSLARYETVTLSGNTIYF. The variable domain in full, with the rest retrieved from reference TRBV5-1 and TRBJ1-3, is KAGVTQTPRYLIKTRGQQVTLSCSPISGHRSVSWYQQTPGQGLQFLFEYFSETQRNKGNFPGRFSGRQFSNSRSEMNVSTLELGDSALYLCASSLARYETVTLSGNTIYFGEGSWLTVV.